This T cell receptor (beta chain) originates from a study of CD8+CD57+ T cells in acquired aplastic anemia. Background on the study: CD4+ and CD8+ cells, once sorted, gave DNA averaging approximately 3.3 ug.

Study outcomes and limitations: The number of CD8+ CDR3 sequences shared by patients and controls was approximately 28. CD8+ Simpson's diversity showed no significant patient-control difference.

Germline assignment: CDR1 SGHVS and CDR2 FQNEAQ. Trimming took 1 base from V and 2 from J, leaving 6 bases between them. The CDR3 runs 14 residues. Genomic DNA templated the TCR beta VDJ and CDR3 profiling. TCRdb called the reads again in MiXCR, with one record for every CDR3 protein. The sample contains about 220,000 distinct CDR3 sequences, around 43% of which appear only once. Patients selected for sequencing had displayed CD8+CD57+ cell expansion by flow cytometry. Regarding this clonotype: Its antigen is still unknown.

The sequencing sample was made of sorted CD4+, CD8+, or CD8+CD57+ T cells (not recorded which) from PBMCs. V and J are TRBV7-8 and TRBJ2-1; a weak D match, TRBD1 (5 bases). The TCR was taken from a human donor with aplastic anemia. The CDR3 reads CASSLEGTYNEQFF. The CDR3 coding sequence is TGTGCCAGCAGCTTAGAGGGGACCTACAATGAGCAGTTCTTC.